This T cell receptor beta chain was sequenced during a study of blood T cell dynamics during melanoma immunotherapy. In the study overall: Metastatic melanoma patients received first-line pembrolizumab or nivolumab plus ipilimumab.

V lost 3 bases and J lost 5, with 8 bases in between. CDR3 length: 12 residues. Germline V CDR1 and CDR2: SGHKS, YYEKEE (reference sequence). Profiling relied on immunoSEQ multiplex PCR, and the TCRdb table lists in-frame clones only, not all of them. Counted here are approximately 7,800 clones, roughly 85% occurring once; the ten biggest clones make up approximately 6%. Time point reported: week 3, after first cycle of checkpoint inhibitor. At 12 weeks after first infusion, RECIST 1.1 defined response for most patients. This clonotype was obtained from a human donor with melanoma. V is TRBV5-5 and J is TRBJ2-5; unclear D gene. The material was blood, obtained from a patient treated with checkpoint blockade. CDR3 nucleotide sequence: TGTGCCAGCAGCTGGAATATGGAGACCCAGTACTTC. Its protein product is CASSWNMETQYF.